This T cell receptor (beta chain) was identified in a study of T cells in Graves' hyperthyroidism and ophthalmopathy. Whole-study results and caveats: Stable hyperthyroidism was separated from ophthalmopathy by a model based on 13 V-J features. Among thyroid clonotypes expanded above 0.001, most also appeared in blood.

The CDR3 length is 14 residues. In germline, CDR1 is KGHSH, CDR2 LQKENI. V lost 0 bases, J lost 5 bases, and 7 bases lay in between. Newly diagnosed hyperthyroidism patients aged 18 to 65 years had disease lasting under 2 months. The diagnoses drew upon clinical symptoms, serum thyroxine and TRAb, thyroid ultrasound and orbital computed tomography. Amplified TCR beta CDR3 regions came from RNA transcripts. TCR CDR3 regions were first amplified by RT-PCR with HTBI primers. TCRdb recomputed calls from the multiplex PCR reads with MiXCR, one row per CDR3 protein. Of hundreds of thousands of distinct CDR3 sequences in the sample, 18% were seen once. This clonotype was recorded many times. Its antigen is as yet unknown.

The TCR comes from a woman in her forties or fifties with Graves' hyperthyroidism that later progressed to Graves' ophthalmopathy. The gene calls are TRBV18 and TRBJ1-4; D unresolved. Sequencing input: blood. CDR3: CASSPPEENEKLFF. The DNA of the CDR3 is TGTGCCAGCTCACCACCTGAAGAGAATGAAAAACTGTTTTTT.